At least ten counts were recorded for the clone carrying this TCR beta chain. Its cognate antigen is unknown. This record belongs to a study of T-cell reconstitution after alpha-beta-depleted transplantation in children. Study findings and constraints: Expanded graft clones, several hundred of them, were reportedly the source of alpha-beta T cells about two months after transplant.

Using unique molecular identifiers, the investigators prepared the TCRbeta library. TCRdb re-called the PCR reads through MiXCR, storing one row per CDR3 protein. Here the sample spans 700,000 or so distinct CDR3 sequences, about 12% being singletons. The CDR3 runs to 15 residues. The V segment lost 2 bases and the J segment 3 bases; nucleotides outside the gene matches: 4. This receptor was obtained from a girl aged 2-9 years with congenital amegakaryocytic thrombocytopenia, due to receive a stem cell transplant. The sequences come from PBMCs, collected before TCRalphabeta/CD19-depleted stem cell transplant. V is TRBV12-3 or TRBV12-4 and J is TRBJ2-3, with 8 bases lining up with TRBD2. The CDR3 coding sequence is TGTGCCAGCAGTTTAAGCGGGAGTTTGACAGATACGCAGTATTTT. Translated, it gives CASSLSGSLTDTQYF.